A selection of T cell receptor beta chains follows, all from one sample in a study of beta chain features in type 1 diabetes. Sequencing used immunoSEQ multiplex PCR; TCRdb keeps in-frame clones, though not all of them. This table holds 350,000 to 450,000 clones, roughly 12% found once. The specimen sequenced was naive CD4+ T cells from blood. The source of these receptors is a woman between 18 and 29 years old with type 1 diabetes. The CDR3 runs from the conserved cysteine through the conserved F or W. The order of the fields is clone size, V gene, J gene, D gene, CDR3 DNA, CDR3 protein. A D gene is named only where the DNA matches it firmly. Expanded clones get a size class; other rows say once, few or many, or leave the size out.

clone_size: -
v_call: TRBV5-1
j_call: TRBJ2-1
d_call: TRBD2
cdr3_nt: TGCGCCAGCAGCGAACACCAGCGGGGTCGGTCCTACAATGAGCAGTTCTTC
cdr3_aa: CASSEHQRGRSYNEQFF

clone_size: -
v_call: TRBV5-1
j_call: TRBJ1-1
d_call: -
cdr3_nt: TGCGCCAGCAGCTTGGCACAGGGCACTGAAGCTTTCTTT
cdr3_aa: CASSLAQGTEAFF

clone_size: few
v_call: TRBV5-1
j_call: TRBJ2-5
d_call: -
cdr3_nt: TGCGCCAGCAGCTCTGATGAGGGTGAGACCCAGTACTTC
cdr3_aa: CASSSDEGETQYF

clone_size: -
v_call: TRBV6-6
j_call: TRBJ2-7
d_call: -
cdr3_nt: TGTGCCAGCAGTCCCGCCGACACCTACGAGCAGTACTTC
cdr3_aa: CASSPADTYEQYF

clone_size: few
v_call: TRBV9
j_call: TRBJ1-1
d_call: -
cdr3_nt: TGTGCCAGCAGCGGAGTAACGACTGAAGCTTTCTTT
cdr3_aa: CASSGVTTEAFF

clone_size: -
v_call: TRBV29-1
j_call: TRBJ2-2
d_call: -
cdr3_nt: TGCAGCGTTGAAGTAACTACTGGTTTCGTTTCAGGGGAGCTGTTTTTT
cdr3_aa: CSVEVTTGFVSGELFF

clone_size: -
v_call: TRBV19
j_call: TRBJ1-1
d_call: -
cdr3_nt: TGTGCCAGTAGTATTCGGGGATTTGAAGCTTTCTTT
cdr3_aa: CASSIRGFEAFF

clone_size: few
v_call: TRBV5-4
j_call: TRBJ1-1
d_call: -
cdr3_nt: TGTGCCAGCAGCTTGTTTCAGGGTGGGAACACTGAAGCTTTCTTT
cdr3_aa: CASSLFQGGNTEAFF

clone_size: -
v_call: TRBV2
j_call: TRBJ1-5
d_call: -
cdr3_nt: TGTGCCAGCAGTTCCACAGGAGCTCATCAGCCCCAGCATTTT
cdr3_aa: CASSSTGAHQPQHF

clone_size: few
v_call: TRBV2
j_call: TRBJ2-3
d_call: TRBD1
cdr3_nt: TGTGCCAGCAGTGGACAGGGAACGACAGATACGCAGTATTTT
cdr3_aa: CASSGQGTTDTQYF

clone_size: -
v_call: TRBV7-9
j_call: TRBJ1-2
d_call: -
cdr3_nt: TGTGCCAGCATCCCCCTATCGGACTCGTACTATGGCTACACCTTC
cdr3_aa: CASIPLSDSYYGYTF

clone_size: few
v_call: TRBV29-1
j_call: TRBJ1-3
d_call: TRBD1
cdr3_nt: TGCAGCGTTAGTGGGGGACAGGGGGGAAACACCATATATTTT
cdr3_aa: CSVSGGQGGNTIYF

clone_size: -
v_call: TRBV5-1
j_call: TRBJ1-3
d_call: -
cdr3_nt: TGCGCCAGCAGCTTGGACGGGATCCCTGGAAACACCATATATTTT
cdr3_aa: CASSLDGIPGNTIYF

clone_size: -
v_call: TRBV18
j_call: TRBJ2-7
d_call: -
cdr3_nt: TGTGCCAGCTCACCACGCAGGGTGAACGAGCAGTACTTC
cdr3_aa: CASSPRRVNEQYF

clone_size: -
v_call: TRBV19
j_call: TRBJ2-5
d_call: TRBD2
cdr3_nt: TGTGCCAGTAGTATAGTAGCGGGCCAAGAGACCCAGTACTTC
cdr3_aa: CASSIVAGQETQYF

clone_size: -
v_call: TRBV5-1
j_call: TRBJ2-1
d_call: -
cdr3_nt: TGCGCCAGCAGCTTGGGTCTAGAATACAATGAGCAGTTCTTC
cdr3_aa: CASSLGLEYNEQFF

clone_size: -
v_call: TRBV4-3
j_call: TRBJ2-3
d_call: -
cdr3_nt: TGCGCCAGCAGCCCCACCGATCGTGGGGGGACAGATACGCAGTATTTT
cdr3_aa: CASSPTDRGGTDTQYF

clone_size: -
v_call: TRBV4-1
j_call: TRBJ2-4
d_call: -
cdr3_nt: TGCGCCAGCAGCCAGCCCGTTGGGCCCGTAGAAGACATTCAGTACTTC
cdr3_aa: CASSQPVGPVEDIQYF

clone_size: -
v_call: TRBV5-1
j_call: TRBJ2-3
d_call: -
cdr3_nt: TGCGCCAGCAGCTTGGCGCGGGGCGAGGGAAATACGCAGTATTTT
cdr3_aa: CASSLARGEGNTQYF

clone_size: -
v_call: TRBV15
j_call: TRBJ2-1
d_call: TRBD2
cdr3_nt: TGTGCCACCAGCAGAGGGGGGGGAGCTTCGGTTGAGCAGTTCTTC
cdr3_aa: CATSRGGGASVEQFF

clone_size: few
v_call: TRBV5-1
j_call: TRBJ2-7
d_call: TRBD2
cdr3_nt: TGCGCCAGCTCTTTCGGTAGCGGGGGCCCGGGGGAGCAGTACTTC
cdr3_aa: CASSFGSGGPGEQYF

clone_size: -
v_call: TRBV6-1
j_call: TRBJ1-5
d_call: -
cdr3_nt: TGTGCCAGCAGTACTCAGACAGATCCCGGGCAGCCCCAGCATTTT
cdr3_aa: CASSTQTDPGQPQHF

clone_size: few
v_call: TRBV29-1
j_call: TRBJ1-3
d_call: -
cdr3_nt: TGCAGCGTAACAGGTGATCCCTCTGGAAACACCATATATTTT
cdr3_aa: CSVTGDPSGNTIYF

clone_size: few
v_call: TRBV7-2
j_call: TRBJ2-3
d_call: TRBD2
cdr3_nt: TGTGCCAGCAGCCCACTGGGTAGCGGGGTCGCAGATACGCAGTATTTT
cdr3_aa: CASSPLGSGVADTQYF

clone_size: -
v_call: TRBV29-1
j_call: TRBJ2-7
d_call: -
cdr3_nt: TGCAGCGTTTCGAGGGCGGACTACGAGCAGTACTTC
cdr3_aa: CSVSRADYEQYF

clone_size: few
v_call: TRBV6-5
j_call: TRBJ1-1
d_call: TRBD1
cdr3_nt: TGTGCCAGCAGCCAGGGGACAGGGATAGACACTGAAGCTTTCTTT
cdr3_aa: CASSQGTGIDTEAFF

clone_size: -
v_call: TRBV7-9
j_call: TRBJ2-3
d_call: -
cdr3_nt: TGTGCCAGCAGACCTCCGGGTCTCAACACAGATACGCAGTATTTT
cdr3_aa: CASRPPGLNTDTQYF

clone_size: -
v_call: TRBV13
j_call: TRBJ2-3
d_call: TRBD2
cdr3_nt: TGTGCCAGCAGCATCTCTAGCGGGGGGGGAGATACGCAGTATTTT
cdr3_aa: CASSISSGGGDTQYF

clone_size: few
v_call: TRBV7-9
j_call: TRBJ1-1
d_call: -
cdr3_nt: TGTGCCAGCACCCTTAGGTGGCAGGAGAACACTGAAGCTTTCTTT
cdr3_aa: CASTLRWQENTEAFF

clone_size: -
v_call: TRBV7-7
j_call: TRBJ2-5
d_call: TRBD2
cdr3_nt: TGTGCCAGCAGTCTTGGGACTAGCGGGGGGGCAGAGACCCAGTACTTC
cdr3_aa: CASSLGTSGGAETQYF